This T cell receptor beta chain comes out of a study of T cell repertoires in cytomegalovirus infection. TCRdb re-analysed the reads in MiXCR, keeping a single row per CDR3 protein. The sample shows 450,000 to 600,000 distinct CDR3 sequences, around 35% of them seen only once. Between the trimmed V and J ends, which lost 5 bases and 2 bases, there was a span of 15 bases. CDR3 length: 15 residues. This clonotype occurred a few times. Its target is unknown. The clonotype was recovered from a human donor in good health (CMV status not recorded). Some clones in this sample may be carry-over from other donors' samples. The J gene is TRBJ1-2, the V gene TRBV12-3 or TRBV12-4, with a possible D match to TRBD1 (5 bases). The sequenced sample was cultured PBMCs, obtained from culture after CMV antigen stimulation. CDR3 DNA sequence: TGTGCCAGCAGTCCAACATCGACAGCGAACTATGGCTACACCTTC. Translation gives CASSPTSTANYGYTF.